This T cell receptor beta chain was identified in a study of blood T cell repertoires in COVID-19. With 3 bases clipped from V and 7 bases from J, the junction kept 7 bases outside the gene matches. This CDR3 region has 14 residues. Germline lookup yields CDR1 PRHDT and CDR2 FYEKMQ (reference sequence). TCRdb keeps only in-frame clones here, not all; method: immunoSEQ multiplex PCR. In the table there are about 160,000 clones, under 90% of which are singletons. V and J are TRBV13 and TRBJ2-7; 9 bases match TRBD2. Sequencing was carried out using PBMCs or T cells enriched from blood (not recorded which). This TCR derives from a woman aged 45-65 years who had recovered from COVID-19. CDR3 bases: TGTGCCAGCAGCTTTTCTAGCGGGAAGGGGGAGCAGTACTTC. Its protein is CASSFSSGKGEQYF.